This T cell receptor beta chain is from a study of blood T cells in healthy people across ages. A second PCR, run for roughly 7 to 11 cycles, used a sample-barcoded 5' primer plus a J-beta primer mix. With 12 random nucleotides, a template-switch adaptor tagged each individual cDNA molecule. One entry per CDR3 protein results from TCRdb running MiXCR on the 5' RACE reads. The sample lists about 780,000 distinct CDR3 sequences, around half seen once, with roughly 20% in the top ten. The germline gives CDR1 LGHNA, CDR2 YSLEER. The CDR3 is made up of 16 amino acids. Material for sequencing was blood. The gene calls are TRBV4-3 and TRBJ2-1, with 11 bases fitting TRBD2. The J call may be faulty, since TRBJ2-7 better matches the DNA end. This TCR was sampled from an elderly man in good health. The CDR3 nucleotides are TGCGCCAGCACGCCGAGGACTAGCGGGCTTTACAATGAGCAGTACTTC. Translated, it gives CASTPRTSGLYNEQYF.